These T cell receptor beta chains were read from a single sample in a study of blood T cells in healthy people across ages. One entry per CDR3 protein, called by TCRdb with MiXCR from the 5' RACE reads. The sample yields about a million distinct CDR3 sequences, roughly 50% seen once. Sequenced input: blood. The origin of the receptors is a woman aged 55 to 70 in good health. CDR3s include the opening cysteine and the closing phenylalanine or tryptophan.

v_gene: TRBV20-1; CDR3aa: CSAHEDYDSNQPQHF
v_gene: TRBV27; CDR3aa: CASSRPTSGSADTQYF
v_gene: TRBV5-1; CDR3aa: CASRLAGSRDIQYF
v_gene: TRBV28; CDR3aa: CASSEPLYQETQYF
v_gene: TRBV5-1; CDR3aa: CASSLGVGNQPQHF
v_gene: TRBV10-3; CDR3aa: CAISESLTVYGYTF
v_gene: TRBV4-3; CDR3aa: CASSQVPGVNQPQHF
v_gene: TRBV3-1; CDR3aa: CASSQEWQGKFF
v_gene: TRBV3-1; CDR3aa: CASSQALAGNNEQYF
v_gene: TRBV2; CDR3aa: CASSERPGLYGYTF
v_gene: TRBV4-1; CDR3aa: CASSQDMLAKNIQYF
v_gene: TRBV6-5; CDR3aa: CASSSTGQRIVDTQYF
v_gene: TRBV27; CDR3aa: CASSSRTGGADEQYF
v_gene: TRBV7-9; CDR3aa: CASSVVQTGEETQYF
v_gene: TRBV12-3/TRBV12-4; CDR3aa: CASSFDRDTQYF
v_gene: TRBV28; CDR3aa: CASSLSPTNGRVPNEQYF
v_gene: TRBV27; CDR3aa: CASSLFQVGGGEQFF
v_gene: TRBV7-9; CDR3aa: CASSPNMGEQYF
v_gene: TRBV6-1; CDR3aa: CASSEYRGYEQYF
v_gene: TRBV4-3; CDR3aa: CASSQDLLAGGAQYF
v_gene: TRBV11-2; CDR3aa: CASSQGTLNEQYF
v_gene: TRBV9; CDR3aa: CASSVEADHSLHF
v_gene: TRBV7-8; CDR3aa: CASSYRRAGAYEQYF
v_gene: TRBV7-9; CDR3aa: CASSLADIETKNIQYF
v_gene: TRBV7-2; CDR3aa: CASTLTGAPEAFF
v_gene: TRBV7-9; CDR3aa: CASSYRQGSTNEKLFF
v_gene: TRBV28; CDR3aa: CASSFMGLGVTGELFF
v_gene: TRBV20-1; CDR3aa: CSARRGLAGGYNEQFF
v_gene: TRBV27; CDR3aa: CASSPPPGASGGVRTQYF
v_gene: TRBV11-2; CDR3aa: CASSKRDRGLYTEAFF
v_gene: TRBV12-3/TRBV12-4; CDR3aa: CASSDIGNGAYEQFF
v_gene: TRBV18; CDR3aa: CASSHNLAGVSNEQFF
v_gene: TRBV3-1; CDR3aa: CASSQVLLRGDTQYF
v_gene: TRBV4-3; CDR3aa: CASSPLLANVLTF
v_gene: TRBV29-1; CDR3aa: CGVERAGANVLTF
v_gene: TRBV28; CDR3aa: CASSYAITDTQYF
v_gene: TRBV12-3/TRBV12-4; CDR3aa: CASSYGQGLAGGNEQFF
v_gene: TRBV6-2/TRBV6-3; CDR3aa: CASSTPQGYTF
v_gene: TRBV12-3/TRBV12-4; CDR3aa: CASSLQGAVTEAFF
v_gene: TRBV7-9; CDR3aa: CASSVPGQGGNEQFF
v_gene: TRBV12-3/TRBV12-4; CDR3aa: CASNTGVQPQHF
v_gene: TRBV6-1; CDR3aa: CASSPGLAGTYNEQYF